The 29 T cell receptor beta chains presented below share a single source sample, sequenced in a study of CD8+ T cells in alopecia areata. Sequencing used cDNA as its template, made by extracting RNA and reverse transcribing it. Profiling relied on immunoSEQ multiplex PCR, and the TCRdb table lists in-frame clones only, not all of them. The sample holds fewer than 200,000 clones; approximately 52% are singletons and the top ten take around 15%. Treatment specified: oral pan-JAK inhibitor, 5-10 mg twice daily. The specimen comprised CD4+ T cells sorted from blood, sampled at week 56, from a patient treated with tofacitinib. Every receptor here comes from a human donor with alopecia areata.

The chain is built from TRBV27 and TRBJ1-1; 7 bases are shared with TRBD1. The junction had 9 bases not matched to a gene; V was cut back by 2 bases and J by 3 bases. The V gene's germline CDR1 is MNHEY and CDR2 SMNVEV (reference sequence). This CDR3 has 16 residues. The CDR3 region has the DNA TGTGCCAGCAGTTTAGGGCGACAGGGAGGATACACTGAAGCTTTCTTT. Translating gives CASSLGRQGGYTEAFF.

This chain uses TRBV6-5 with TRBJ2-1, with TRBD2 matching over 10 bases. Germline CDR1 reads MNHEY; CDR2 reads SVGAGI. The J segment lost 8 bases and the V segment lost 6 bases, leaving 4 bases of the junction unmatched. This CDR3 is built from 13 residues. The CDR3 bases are TGTGCCAGCAGAGTAGCGGGGGGAGATGAGCAGTTCTTC. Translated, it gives CASRVAGGDEQFF.

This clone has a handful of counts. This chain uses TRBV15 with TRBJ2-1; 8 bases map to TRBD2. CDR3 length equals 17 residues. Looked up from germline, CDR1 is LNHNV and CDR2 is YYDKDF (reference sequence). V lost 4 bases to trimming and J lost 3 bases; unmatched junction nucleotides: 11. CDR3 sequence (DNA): TGTGCCACCAGCAAATCGACGGCGGGGGGCTACTACAATGAGCAGTTCTTC. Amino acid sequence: CATSKSTAGGYYNEQFF. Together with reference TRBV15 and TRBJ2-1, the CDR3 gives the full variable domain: DAMVIQNPRYQVTQFGKPVTLSCSQTLNHNVMYWYQQKSSQAPKLLFHYYDKDFNNEADTPDNFQSRRPNTSFCFLDIRSPGLGDTAMYLCATSKSTAGGYYNEQFFGPGTRLTVL.

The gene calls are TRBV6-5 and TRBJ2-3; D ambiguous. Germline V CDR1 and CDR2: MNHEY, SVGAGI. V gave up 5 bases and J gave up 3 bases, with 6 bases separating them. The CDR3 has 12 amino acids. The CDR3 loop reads CASSTDTDTQYF. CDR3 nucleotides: TGTGCCAGCAGTACAGATACAGATACGCAGTATTTT.

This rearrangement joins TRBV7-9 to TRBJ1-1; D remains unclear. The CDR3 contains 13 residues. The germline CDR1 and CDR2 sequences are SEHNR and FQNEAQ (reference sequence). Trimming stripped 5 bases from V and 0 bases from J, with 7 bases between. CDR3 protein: CASSVDMNTEAFF. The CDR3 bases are TGTGCCAGCAGCGTAGATATGAACACTGAAGCTTTCTTT.

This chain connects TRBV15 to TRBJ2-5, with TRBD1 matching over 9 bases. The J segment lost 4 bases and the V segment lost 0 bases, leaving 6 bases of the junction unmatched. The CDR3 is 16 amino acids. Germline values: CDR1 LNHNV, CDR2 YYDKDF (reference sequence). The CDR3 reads CATSRDWGQGGETQYF. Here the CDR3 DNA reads TGTGCCACCAGCAGAGATTGGGGACAGGGCGGAGAGACCCAGTACTTC. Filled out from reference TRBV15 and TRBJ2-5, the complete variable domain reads DAMVIQNPRYQVTQFGKPVTLSCSQTLNHNVMYWYQQKSSQAPKLLFHYYDKDFNNEADTPDNFQSRRPNTSFCFLDIRSPGLGDTAMYLCATSRDWGQGGETQYFGPGTRLLVL.

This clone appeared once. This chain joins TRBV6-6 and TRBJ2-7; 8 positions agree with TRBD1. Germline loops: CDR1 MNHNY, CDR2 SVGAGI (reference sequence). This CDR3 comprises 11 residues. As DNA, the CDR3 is TGTGCGGTAGACAGGGGCTACGAGCAGTACTTC. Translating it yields CAVDRGYEQYF.

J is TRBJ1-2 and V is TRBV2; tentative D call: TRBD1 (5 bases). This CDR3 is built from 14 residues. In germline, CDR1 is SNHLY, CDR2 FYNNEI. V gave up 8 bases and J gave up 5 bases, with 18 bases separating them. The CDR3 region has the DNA TGTGCCAGCCTCAACCAGGGAGGTTGGTATGGCTACACCTTC. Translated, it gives CASLNQGGWYGYTF.

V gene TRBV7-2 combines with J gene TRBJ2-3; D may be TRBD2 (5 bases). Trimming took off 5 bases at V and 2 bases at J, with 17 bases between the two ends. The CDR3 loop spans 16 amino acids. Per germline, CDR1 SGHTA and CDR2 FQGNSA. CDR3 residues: CASSPIGPGLTDTQYF. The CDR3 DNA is TGTGCCAGCAGCCCAATAGGACCTGGACTCACAGATACGCAGTATTTT.

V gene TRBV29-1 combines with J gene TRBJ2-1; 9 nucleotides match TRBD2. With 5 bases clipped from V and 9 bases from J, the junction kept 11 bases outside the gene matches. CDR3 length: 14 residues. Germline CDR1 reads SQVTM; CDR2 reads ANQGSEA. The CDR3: CSVWAGGNSREQFF. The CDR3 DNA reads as TGCAGCGTTTGGGCGGGGGGGAATTCTCGTGAGCAGTTCTTC.

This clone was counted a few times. The CDR3 DNA reads TGCGCCAGCAGCCCAACCCTGATGCATTCACCCCTCCACTTT. Translation: CASSPTLMHSPLHF. This rearrangement joins TRBV5-1 to TRBJ1-6; D is unresolved. Deletions cut 4 bases from V and 8 bases from J, with 13 bases between. Germline loops: CDR1 SGHRS, CDR2 YFSETQ. The CDR3 is 14 residues long.

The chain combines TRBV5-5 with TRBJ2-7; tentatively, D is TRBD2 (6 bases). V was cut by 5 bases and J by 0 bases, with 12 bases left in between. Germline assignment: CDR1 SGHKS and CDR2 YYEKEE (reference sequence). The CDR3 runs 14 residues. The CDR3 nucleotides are TGTGCCAGCAGGATTACTAGCAACTCCTACGAGCAGTACTTC. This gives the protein CASRITSNSYEQYF.

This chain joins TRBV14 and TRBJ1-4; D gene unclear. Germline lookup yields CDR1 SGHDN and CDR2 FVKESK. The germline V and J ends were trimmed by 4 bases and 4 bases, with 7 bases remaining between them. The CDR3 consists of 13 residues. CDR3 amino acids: CASSRGFNEKLFF. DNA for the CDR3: TGTGCCAGCAGCCGCGGGTTTAATGAAAAACTGTTTTTT.

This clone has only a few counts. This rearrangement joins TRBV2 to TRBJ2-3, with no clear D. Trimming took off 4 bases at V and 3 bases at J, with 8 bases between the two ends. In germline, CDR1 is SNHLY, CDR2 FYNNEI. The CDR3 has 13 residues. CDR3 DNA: TGTGCCAGCAGTGTCCTAGAGACAGATACGCAGTATTTT. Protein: CASSVLETDTQYF.

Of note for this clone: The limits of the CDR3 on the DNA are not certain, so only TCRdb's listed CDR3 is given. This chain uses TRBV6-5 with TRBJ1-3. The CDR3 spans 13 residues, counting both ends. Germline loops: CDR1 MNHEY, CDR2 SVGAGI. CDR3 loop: CASSSSAGNTIYF.

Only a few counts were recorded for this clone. The CDR3 coding sequence is TGTGCCAGCAGCTTAGAGCGACTAGGCGCCGAGCAGTACTTC. It translates to CASSLERLGAEQYF. The rearrangement joins TRBV7-2 to TRBJ2-7, with D possibly being TRBD2 (6 bases). Germline CDR1 SGHTA, CDR2 FQGNSA. The CDR3 is made up of 14 amino acids. The ends were cut back, 1 base at V and 6 bases at J, with 13 bases in the middle.

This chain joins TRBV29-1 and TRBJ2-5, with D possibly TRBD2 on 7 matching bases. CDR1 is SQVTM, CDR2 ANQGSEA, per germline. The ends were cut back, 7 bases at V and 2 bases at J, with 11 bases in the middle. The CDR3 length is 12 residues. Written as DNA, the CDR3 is TGCAGCGCAGGGGAGGGTCAAGAGACCCAGTACTTC. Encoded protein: CSAGEGQETQYF.

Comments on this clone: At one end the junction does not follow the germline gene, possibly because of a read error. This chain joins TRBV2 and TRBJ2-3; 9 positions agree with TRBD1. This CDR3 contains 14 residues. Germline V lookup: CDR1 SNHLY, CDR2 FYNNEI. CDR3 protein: CVSSRGTGTDTQYF. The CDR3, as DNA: TGTGTCAGCAGCCGCGGGACAGGGACAGATACGCAGTATTTT.

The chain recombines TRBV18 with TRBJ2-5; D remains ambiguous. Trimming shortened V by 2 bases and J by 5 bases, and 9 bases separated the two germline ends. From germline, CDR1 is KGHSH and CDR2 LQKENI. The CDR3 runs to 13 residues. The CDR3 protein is CASSPGVEETQYF. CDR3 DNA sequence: TGTGCCAGCTCACCAGGGGTAGAGGAGACCCAGTACTTC.

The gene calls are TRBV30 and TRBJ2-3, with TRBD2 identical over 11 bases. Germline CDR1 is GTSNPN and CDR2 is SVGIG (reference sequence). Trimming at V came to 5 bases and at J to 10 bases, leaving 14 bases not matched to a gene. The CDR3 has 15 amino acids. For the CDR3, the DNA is TGTGCCTGGGTAGGATTTAGCGGGGGGGTTGCGGCGCAGTATTTT. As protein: CAWVGFSGGVAAQYF. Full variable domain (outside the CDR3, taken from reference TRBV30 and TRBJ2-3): SQTIHQWPATLVQPVGSPLSLECTVEGTSNPNLYWYRQAAGRGLQLLFYSVGIGQISSEVPQNLSASRPQDRQFILSSKKLLLSDSGFYLCAWVGFSGGVAAQYFGPGTRLTVL.

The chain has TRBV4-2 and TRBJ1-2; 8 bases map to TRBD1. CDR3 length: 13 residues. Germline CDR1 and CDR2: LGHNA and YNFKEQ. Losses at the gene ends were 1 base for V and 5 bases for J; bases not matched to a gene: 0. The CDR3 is CASSQGQGYGYTF. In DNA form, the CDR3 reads TGTGCCAGCAGCCAAGGACAGGGGTATGGCTACACCTTC.

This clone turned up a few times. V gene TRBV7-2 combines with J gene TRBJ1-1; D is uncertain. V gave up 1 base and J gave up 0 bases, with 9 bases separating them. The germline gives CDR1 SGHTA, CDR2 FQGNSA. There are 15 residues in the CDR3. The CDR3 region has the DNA TGTGCCAGCAGCTTAGTCGGACTGATGAACACTGAAGCTTTCTTT. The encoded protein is CASSLVGLMNTEAFF.

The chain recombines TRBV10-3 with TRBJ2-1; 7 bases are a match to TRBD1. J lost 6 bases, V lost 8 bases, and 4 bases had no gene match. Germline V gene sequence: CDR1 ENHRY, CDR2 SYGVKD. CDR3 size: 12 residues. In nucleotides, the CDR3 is TGTGCCATCGGTGGACAGGTCAATGAGCAGTTCTTC. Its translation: CAIGGQVNEQFF.

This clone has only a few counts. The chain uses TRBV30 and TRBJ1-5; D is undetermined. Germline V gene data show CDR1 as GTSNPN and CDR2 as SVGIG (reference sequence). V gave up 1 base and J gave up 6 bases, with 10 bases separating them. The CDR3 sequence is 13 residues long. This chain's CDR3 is CAWSESRPQPQHF. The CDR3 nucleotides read TGTGCCTGGAGTGAGTCCCGCCCTCAGCCCCAGCATTTT.

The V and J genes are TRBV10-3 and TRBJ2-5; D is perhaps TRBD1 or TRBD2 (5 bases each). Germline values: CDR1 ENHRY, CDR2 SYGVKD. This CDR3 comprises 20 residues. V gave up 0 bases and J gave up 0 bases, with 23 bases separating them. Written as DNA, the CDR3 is TGTGCCATCAGTGAGTCATTAGCCGGGGCAACAAATATGTACCAAGAGACCCAGTACTTC. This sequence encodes CAISESLAGATNMYQETQYF.

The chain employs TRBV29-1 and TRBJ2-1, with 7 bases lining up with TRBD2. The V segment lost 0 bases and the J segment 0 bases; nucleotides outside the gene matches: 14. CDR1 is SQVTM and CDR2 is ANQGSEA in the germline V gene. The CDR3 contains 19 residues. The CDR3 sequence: CSVEDLSLASWSSYNEQFF. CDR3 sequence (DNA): TGCAGCGTTGAAGATCTTTCACTAGCGTCTTGGAGCTCCTACAATGAGCAGTTCTTC.

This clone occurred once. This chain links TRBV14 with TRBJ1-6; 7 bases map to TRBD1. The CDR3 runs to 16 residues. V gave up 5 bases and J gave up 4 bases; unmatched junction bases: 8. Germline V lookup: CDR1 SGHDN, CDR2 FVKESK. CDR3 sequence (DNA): TGTGCCAGCAGCAAGACAGGGTTTCGGTATAATTCACCCCTCCACTTT. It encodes CASSKTGFRYNSPLHF.

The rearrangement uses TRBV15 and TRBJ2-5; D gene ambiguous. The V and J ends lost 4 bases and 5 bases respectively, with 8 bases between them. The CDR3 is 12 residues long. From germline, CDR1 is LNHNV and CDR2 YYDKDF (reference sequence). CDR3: CATSKVRETQYF. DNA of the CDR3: TGTGCCACCAGCAAAGTGAGGGAGACCCAGTACTTC.

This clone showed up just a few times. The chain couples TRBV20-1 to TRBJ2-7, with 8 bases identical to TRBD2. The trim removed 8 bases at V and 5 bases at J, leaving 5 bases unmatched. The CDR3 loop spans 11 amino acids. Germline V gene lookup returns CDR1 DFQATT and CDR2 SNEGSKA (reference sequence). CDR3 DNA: TGCAGTCTCGGGGGGGACAACGAGCAGTACTTC. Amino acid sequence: CSLGGDNEQYF.